Here is one T cell receptor beta chain with its context. This sample's TCRbeta library carried unique molecular identifier barcodes. TCRdb used MiXCR to reprocess the PCR reads, holding one entry per CDR3 protein. The data contain more than 450,000 distinct CDR3 sequences, about 16% of them singletons. The CDR3 runs to 14 residues. Deletions cut 10 bases from V and 0 bases from J, with 15 bases between. Per the germline V gene, CDR1 is LNHDA and CDR2 is SQIVND (reference sequence). The data originate from a study of T-cell reconstitution after alpha-beta-depleted transplantation in children. The sample consisted of PBMCs from the stem cell graft donor, taken from the stem cell graft. The receptor's source is a human donor who donated a stem cell graft to a child with acute lymphoblastic leukemia. This rearrangement joins TRBV19 to TRBJ1-1; perhaps TRBD1 as D (5 bases). The CDR3: CAIRKGKMNTEAFF. The CDR3 nucleotides are TGTGCCATCCGAAAGGGGAAAATGAACACTGAAGCTTTCTTT.